This is a list of T cell receptor beta chains from one sample in a study of control samples from healthy donors and cancer patients. Profiled with immunoSEQ multiplex PCR; TCRdb holds only in-frame clones, not every one. The sample holds over 100,000 clones, about nine tenths seen once. Material: blood. The source is a man in his forties or fifties in good health. CDR3s include the opening cysteine and the closing phenylalanine or tryptophan. The D gene is left open where the match is weak. The size field is filled for only some rows; it gives once, few, many or a size class.

abundance	j_gene	v_gene	d_gene	CDR3aa	CDR3nt
-	TRBJ1-1	TRBV6-6	-	CASSYMVNTEAFF	TGTGCCAGCAGTTATATGGTGAACACTGAAGCTTTCTTT
once	TRBJ1-5	TRBV6-4	-	CARPTTCHSNQPQHF	TGTGCCCGCCCCACAACCTGCCATAGCAATCAGCCCCAGCATTTT
-	TRBJ2-5	TRBV5-1	-	CASSGEDRETQYF	TGCGCCAGCAGCGGGGAGGATAGGGAGACCCAGTACTTC
-	TRBJ1-1	TRBV5-1	-	CASSLDRGDGTEAFF	TGCGCCAGCAGCTTGGACCGGGGGGATGGAACTGAAGCTTTCTTT
-	TRBJ2-1	TRBV7-3	TRBD2	CASSPYGGSTNSYNEQFF	TGTGCCAGCAGCCCCTACGGGGGGTCTACTAACTCCTACAATGAGCAGTTCTTC
-	TRBJ2-5	TRBV7-8	TRBD2	CASSLLAGGLLETQYF	TGTGCCAGCAGCTTACTCGCGGGGGGGTTGCTAGAGACCCAGTACTTC
-	TRBJ2-2	TRBV28	-	CASSPWSENTGELFF	TGTGCCAGCAGCCCTTGGTCTGAGAACACCGGGGAGCTGTTTTTT
-	TRBJ2-7	TRBV29-1	-	CSAFNRDGYEQYF	TGCAGCGCCTTCAATAGGGATGGCTACGAGCAGTACTTC
-	TRBJ2-6	TRBV5-1	TRBD2	CASSSGGAGANVLTF	TGCGCCAGCAGTTCCGGGGGGGCTGGGGCCAACGTCCTGACTTTC
-	TRBJ1-1	TRBV7-3	TRBD1	CASSQPDRGRTEAFF	TGTGCCAGCAGCCAACCAGACAGGGGTCGTACTGAAGCTTTCTTT
-	TRBJ1-2	TRBV6-4	-	CASKFFPGDYGYTF	TGTGCCAGCAAATTCTTCCCAGGGGACTATGGCTACACCTTC
-	TRBJ2-6	TRBV6-5	-	CASSFGANVLTF	TGTGCCAGCAGTTTTGGGGCCAACGTCCTGACTTTC
-	TRBJ2-1	TRBV19	TRBD1	CASLSRDRWNEQFF	TGTGCCAGTTTGAGCCGGGACAGGTGGAATGAGCAGTTCTTC
few	TRBJ1-1	TRBV30	-	CAWSVQVTEAFF	TGTGCCTGGAGTGTACAGGTCACTGAAGCTTTCTTT
-	TRBJ1-6	TRBV2	TRBD1	CASEGQRNSPLHF	TGTGCCAGCGAGGGACAGCGTAATTCACCCCTCCACTTT
-	TRBJ2-5	TRBV6-6	TRBD2	CASSRFLAGGEETQYF	TGTGCCAGCAGCCGATTCCTAGCGGGGGGCGAAGAGACCCAGTACTTC
-	TRBJ1-5	TRBV23-1	-	CASRLHQPQHF	TGCGCCAGCCGCCTACATCAGCCCCAGCATTTT
few	TRBJ1-3	TRBV5-1	-	CASSFGVRGNTIYF	TGCGCCAGCAGCTTCGGGGTGCGAGGAAACACCATATATTTT
-	TRBJ2-2	TRBV9	TRBD2	CASSVTSGGANTGELFF	TGTGCCAGCAGCGTGACTAGCGGGGGGGCAAACACCGGGGAGCTGTTTTTT
-	TRBJ1-3	TRBV5-5	-	CASSLVGTPSSGNTIYF	TGTGCCAGCAGCTTGGTGGGGACCCCAAGCTCTGGAAACACCATATATTTT
-	TRBJ2-1	TRBV24-1	TRBD1	CATSAPFPGQGSNEQFF	TGTGCCACCAGTGCCCCATTCCCGGGACAGGGGAGCAATGAGCAGTTCTTC
once	TRBJ1-2	TRBV29-1	-	CSVLSPDGYTF	TGCAGCGTCCTCAGTCCGGACGGCTACACCTTC
-	TRBJ1-1	TRBV19	TRBD1	CASRGQGRWSTEAFF	TGTGCCAGTAGAGGACAGGGTAGATGGAGCACTGAAGCTTTCTTT
-	TRBJ1-1	TRBV5-1	-	CASSLDRLNTEAFF	TGCGCCAGCAGCTTAGACAGACTAAACACTGAAGCTTTCTTT
-	TRBJ1-1	TRBV9	TRBD1	CASSGGTGMNTEAFF	TGTGCCAGCAGCGGCGGGACAGGTATGAACACTGAAGCTTTCTTT
-	TRBJ1-6	TRBV19	-	CASRPTPLTNSPLHF	TGTGCCAGTAGACCCACGCCCCTAACTAATTCACCCCTCCACTTT
-	TRBJ2-5	TRBV7-8	TRBD2	CASSLLAGGPGETQYF	TGTGCCAGCAGCTTACTAGCGGGGGGGCCGGGGGAGACCCAGTACTTC
-	TRBJ2-2	TRBV7-6	-	CASSLVAPSNTGELFF	TGTGCCAGCAGCTTAGTGGCGCCCTCGAACACCGGGGAGCTGTTTTTT
-	TRBJ1-6	TRBV7-3	-	CASSLSPDRSSPLHF	TGTGCCAGCAGCTTAAGCCCCGATCGGAGTTCACCCCTCCACTTT
-	TRBJ2-7	TRBV9	TRBD2	CASSPRGAYEQYF	TGTGCCAGCAGCCCCCGGGGGGCCTACGAGCAGTACTTC
-	TRBJ2-3	TRBV6-8	TRBD2	CASSYVAGPSGGALDTQYF	TGTGCCAGCAGTTATGTGGCGGGGCCTAGCGGGGGGGCTTTAGATACGCAGTATTTT
-	TRBJ1-2	TRBV7-6	-	CASSLALDSHYTF	TGTGCCAGCAGCTTAGCCTTAGACAGCCACTACACCTTC
once	TRBJ1-3	TRBV2	TRBD1	CASTKGQPGNTIYF	TGTGCCAGCACTAAGGGACAGCCTGGAAACACCATATATTTT
-	TRBJ2-5	TRBV18	-	CASSPGSQETQYF	TGTGCCAGCTCGCCGGGGTCACAAGAGACCCAGTACTTC
-	TRBJ1-1	TRBV21-1	-	CASSAGGEVTEAFF	TGTGCCAGCAGCGCCGGAGGGGAAGTCACTGAAGCTTTCTTT
-	TRBJ2-5	TRBV5-6	-	CASSLFSQETQYF	TGTGCCAGCAGCTTGTTCAGCCAAGAGACCCAGTACTTC
-	TRBJ2-3	TRBV9	TRBD2	CASSVPSGGDTQYF	TGTGCCAGCAGCGTACCTAGCGGGGGAGATACGCAGTATTTT
-	TRBJ1-1	TRBV7-8	-	CASSSVAGDTEAFF	TGTGCCAGCAGCTCTGTTGCAGGGGACACTGAAGCTTTCTTT
-	TRBJ2-3	TRBV10-1	-	CASSGGSRSTDTQYF	TGCGCCAGCAGTGGCGGTAGCAGGTCCACAGATACGCAGTATTTT
-	TRBJ1-2	TRBV20-1	-	CSARGGRGYTF	TGCAGTGCTAGGGGGGGGCGAGGCTACACCTTC
-	TRBJ2-7	TRBV9	-	CASSARGDNSYEQYF	TGTGCCAGCAGCGCCCGCGGGGACAACTCCTACGAGCAGTACTTC
-	TRBJ1-3	TRBV4-1	-	CASSPLGQPGNTIYF	TGCGCCAGCAGCCCACTCGGACAGCCGGGAAACACCATATATTTT
-	TRBJ2-1	TRBV3-1/TRBV3-2	TRBD2	CASSQVRGGANEQFF	TGTGCCAGCAGCCAAGTCCGCGGGGGGGCCAATGAGCAGTTCTTC
-	TRBJ2-1	TRBV11-3	TRBD1	CASSLRQGRNEQFF	TGTGCCAGCAGCTTAAGACAGGGGAGGAATGAGCAGTTCTTC
-	TRBJ2-3	TRBV19	-	CASSIGRAHPRPTDTQYF	TGTGCCAGTAGTATAGGCCGGGCCCATCCTAGACCCACGGATACGCAGTATTTT
-	TRBJ1-4	TRBV5-1	-	CASSLGVPTNEKLFF	TGCGCCAGCAGCTTAGGCGTACCAACTAATGAAAAACTGTTTTTT
-	TRBJ2-1	TRBV7-3	-	CASSSPGVYDEQFF	TGTGCCAGCAGCTCCCCCGGGGTGTACGATGAGCAGTTCTTC
-	TRBJ1-4	TRBV5-6	-	CASSHDSLNEKLFF	TGTGCCAGCAGCCATGACAGTCTTAATGAAAAACTGTTTTTT
once	TRBJ1-3	TRBV19	-	CASSLNTIYF	TGTGCCAGTAGTCTGAACACCATATATTTT
-	TRBJ2-7	TRBV7-3	-	CASRSSGLSPEQYF	TGTGCCAGCAGATCTTCGGGACTCAGTCCAGAGCAGTACTTC
-	TRBJ2-7	TRBV6-5	-	CASSQGTRRTYEQYF	TGTGCCAGCAGCCAGGGGACACGGCGTACCTACGAGCAGTACTTC
-	TRBJ1-5	TRBV19	-	CASSIRGEGNQPQHF	TGTGCCAGTAGTATAAGAGGGGAGGGCAATCAGCCCCAGCATTTT
-	TRBJ2-1	TRBV5-1	TRBD1	CASSLPSIGTGTFF	TGCGCCAGCAGCTTGCCATCGATCGGGACAGGGACTTTCTTC
-	TRBJ2-7	TRBV5-1	TRBD1	CASAQDRVPYEQYF	TGCGCCAGCGCCCAAGACAGGGTTCCCTACGAGCAGTACTTC
once	TRBJ1-1	TRBV5-4	-	CASSIYKNTEAFF	TGTGCCAGCAGCATCTACAAGAACACTGAAGCTTTCTTT
-	TRBJ2-3	TRBV28	-	CASSSGYTDTQYF	TGTGCCAGCAGTTCCGGCTACACAGATACGCAGTATTTT
-	TRBJ2-3	TRBV11-2	TRBD2	CASSLPLAGGEDTQYF	TGTGCCAGCAGCTTACCCCTAGCGGGGGGGGAGGATACGCAGTATTTT
-	TRBJ2-3	TRBV5-6	TRBD1	CASSWTGRGQGRDTQYF	TGTGCCAGCAGCTGGACCGGAAGGGGGCAGGGACGGGATACGCAGTATTTT
-	TRBJ1-2	TRBV3-1/TRBV3-2	-	CASSQLSLRAGDGYTF	TGTGCCAGCAGCCAACTTTCCCTGAGGGCAGGGGATGGCTACACCTTC